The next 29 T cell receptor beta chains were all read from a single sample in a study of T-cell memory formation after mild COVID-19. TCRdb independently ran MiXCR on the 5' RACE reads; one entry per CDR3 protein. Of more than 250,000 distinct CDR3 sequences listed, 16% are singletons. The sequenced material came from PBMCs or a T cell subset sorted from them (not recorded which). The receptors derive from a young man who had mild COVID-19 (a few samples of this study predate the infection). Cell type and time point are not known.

The CDR3 sequence is CASSLRMGFQETQYF. The CDR3 region has the DNA TGTGCCAGCAGCTTGAGGATGGGGTTCCAAGAGACCCAGTACTTC. The chain uses TRBV7-3 and TRBJ2-5; D remains unclear. V dropped 3 bases and J dropped 1 base, with 12 bases sitting between them. The germline V gene has CDR1 SGHTA and CDR2 FQGTGA. This CDR3 is built from 15 residues.

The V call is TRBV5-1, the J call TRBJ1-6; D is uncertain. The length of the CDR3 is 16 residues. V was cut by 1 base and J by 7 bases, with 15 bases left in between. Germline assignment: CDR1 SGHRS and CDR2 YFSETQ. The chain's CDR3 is CASSLNLDKRNSPLHF. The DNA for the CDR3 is TGCGCCAGCAGCTTGAACTTGGATAAGAGGAATTCACCCCTCCACTTT.

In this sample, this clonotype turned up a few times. The CDR3 DNA follows: TGTGCTAGTGGTTTGGCGTTTACAGGGGACCCTTACAATGAGCAGTTCTTC. Protein: CASGLAFTGDPYNEQFF. The gene calls are TRBV12-5 and TRBJ2-1; the match to TRBD1 covers 7 bases. This CDR3 region has 17 residues. Germline CDR1 reads LGHNT; CDR2 reads FRNRAP. Trimming took 1 base from V and 4 from J; bases not matched to a gene: 10.

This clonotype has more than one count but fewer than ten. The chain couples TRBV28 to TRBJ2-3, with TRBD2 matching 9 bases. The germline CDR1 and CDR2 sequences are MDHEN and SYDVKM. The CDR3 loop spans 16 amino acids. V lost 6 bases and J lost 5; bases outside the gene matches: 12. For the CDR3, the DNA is TGTGCCAGCAGCCTAGCGGGGAGGAGAGGGGGAGATACGCAGTATTTT. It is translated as CASSLAGRRGGDTQYF.

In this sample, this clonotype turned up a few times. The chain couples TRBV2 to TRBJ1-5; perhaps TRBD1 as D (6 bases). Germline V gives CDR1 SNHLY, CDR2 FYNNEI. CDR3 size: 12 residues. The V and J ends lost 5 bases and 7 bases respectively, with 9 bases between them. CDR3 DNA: TGTGCCAGCAGTCTCAGGGGCCAGCCCCAGCATTTT. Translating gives CASSLRGQPQHF.

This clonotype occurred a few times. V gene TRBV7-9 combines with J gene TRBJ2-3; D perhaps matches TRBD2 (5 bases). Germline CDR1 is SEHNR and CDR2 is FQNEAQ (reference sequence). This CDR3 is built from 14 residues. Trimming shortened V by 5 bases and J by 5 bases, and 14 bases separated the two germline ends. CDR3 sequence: CASSHTAAGDTQYF. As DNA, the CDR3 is TGTGCCAGCAGCCATACCGCTGCGGGAGATACGCAGTATTTT.

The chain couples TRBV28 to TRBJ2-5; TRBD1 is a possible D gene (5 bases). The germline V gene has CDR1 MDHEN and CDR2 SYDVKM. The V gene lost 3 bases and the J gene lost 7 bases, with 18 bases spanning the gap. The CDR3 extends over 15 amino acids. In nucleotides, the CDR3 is TGTGCCAGCAGTTTCGGGTTAGGGGATCAGGGGACCCAGTACTTC. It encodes CASSFGLGDQGTQYF.

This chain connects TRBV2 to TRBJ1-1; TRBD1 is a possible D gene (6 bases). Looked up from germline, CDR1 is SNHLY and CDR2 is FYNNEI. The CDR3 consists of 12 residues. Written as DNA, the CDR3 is TGTGCAGAGGGTGGGGGGGCCACTGAAGCTTTCTTT. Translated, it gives CAEGGGATEAFF. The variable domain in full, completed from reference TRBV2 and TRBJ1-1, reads EPEVTQTPSHQVTQMGQEVILRCVPISNHLYFYWYRQILGQKVEFLVSFYNNEISEKSEIFDDQFSVERPDGSNFTLKIRSTKLEDSAMYFCAEGGGATEAFFGQGTRLTVV.

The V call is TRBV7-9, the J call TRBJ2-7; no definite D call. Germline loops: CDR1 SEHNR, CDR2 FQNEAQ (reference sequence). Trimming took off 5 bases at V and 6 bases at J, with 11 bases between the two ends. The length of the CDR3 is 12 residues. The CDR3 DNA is TGTGCCAGCAGCACCCACCTTGGCGAGCAGTACGTC. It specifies CASSTHLGEQYV.

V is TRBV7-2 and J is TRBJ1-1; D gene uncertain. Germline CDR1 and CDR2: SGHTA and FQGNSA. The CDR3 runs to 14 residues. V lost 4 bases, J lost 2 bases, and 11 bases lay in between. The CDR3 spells CASSYDGRNTEAFF. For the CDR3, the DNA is TGTGCCAGCAGCTATGACGGGAGAAACACTGAAGCTTTCTTT. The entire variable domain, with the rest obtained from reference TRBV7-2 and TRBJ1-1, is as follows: GAGVSQSPSNKVTEKGKDVELRCDPISGHTALYWYRQSLGQGLEFLIYFQGNSAPDKSGLPSDRFSAERTGGSVSTLTIQRTQQEDSAVYLCASSYDGRNTEAFFGQGTRLTVV.

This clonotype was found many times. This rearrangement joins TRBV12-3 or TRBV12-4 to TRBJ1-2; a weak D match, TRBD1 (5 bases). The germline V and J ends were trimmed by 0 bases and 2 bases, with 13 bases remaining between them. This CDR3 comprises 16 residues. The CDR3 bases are TGTGCCAGCAGTTTAGCCCGCGGACAAGCAAACTATGGCTACACCTTC. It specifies CASSLARGQANYGYTF.

CDR3 coding DNA: TGTGCCAGCAGCTTAGCGGCAGTCTATGGCTACACCTTC. Amino acid sequence: CASSLAAVYGYTF. This chain links TRBV7-2 with TRBJ1-2; D unresolved. The CDR3 has 13 residues. V lost 0 bases to trimming and J lost 4 bases, with 6 bases between them. Looked up from germline, CDR1 is SGHTA and CDR2 is FQGNSA.

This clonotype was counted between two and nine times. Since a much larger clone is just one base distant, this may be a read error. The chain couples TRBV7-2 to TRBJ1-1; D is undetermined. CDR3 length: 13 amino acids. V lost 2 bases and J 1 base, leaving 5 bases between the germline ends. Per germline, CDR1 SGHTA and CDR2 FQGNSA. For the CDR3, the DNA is TGTGCCAGCAGCTTAATAGGGAACACTGAAGCTTTCTTT. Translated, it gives CASSLIGNTEAFF.

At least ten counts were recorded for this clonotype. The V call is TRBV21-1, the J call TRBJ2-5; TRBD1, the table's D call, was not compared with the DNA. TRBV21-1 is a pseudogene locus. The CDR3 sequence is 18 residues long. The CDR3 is CASSKEYRGQGSQETQYF. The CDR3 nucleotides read TGTGCCAGCAGCAAAGAGTATAGAGGACAGGGATCCCAAGAGACCCAGTACTTC.

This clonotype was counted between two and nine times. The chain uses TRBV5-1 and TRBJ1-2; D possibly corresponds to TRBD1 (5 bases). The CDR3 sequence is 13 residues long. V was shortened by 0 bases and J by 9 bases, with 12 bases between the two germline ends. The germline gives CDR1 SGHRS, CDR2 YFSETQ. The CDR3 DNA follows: TGCGCCAGCAGCTTGGCCGGGACGGCAAGCTACACCTTC. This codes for CASSLAGTASYTF.

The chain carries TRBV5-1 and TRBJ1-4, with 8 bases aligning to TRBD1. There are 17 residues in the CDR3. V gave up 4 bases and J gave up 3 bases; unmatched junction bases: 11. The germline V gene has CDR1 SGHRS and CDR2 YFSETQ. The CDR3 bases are TGCGCCAGCAGCCCCCACGGACAGGGAACGCCTAATGAAAAACTGTTTTTT. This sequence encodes CASSPHGQGTPNEKLFF.

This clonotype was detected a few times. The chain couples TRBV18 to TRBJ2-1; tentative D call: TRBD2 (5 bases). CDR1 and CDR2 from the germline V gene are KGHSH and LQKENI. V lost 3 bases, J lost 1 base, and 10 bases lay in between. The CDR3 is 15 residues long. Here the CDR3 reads CASSPLLDSYNEQFF. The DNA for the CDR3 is TGTGCCAGCTCACCTCTACTAGATTCCTACAATGAGCAGTTCTTC.

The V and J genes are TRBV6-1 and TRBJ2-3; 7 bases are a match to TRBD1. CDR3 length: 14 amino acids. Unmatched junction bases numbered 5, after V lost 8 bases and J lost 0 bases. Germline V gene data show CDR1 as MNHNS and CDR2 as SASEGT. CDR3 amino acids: CASPGQVSTDTQYF. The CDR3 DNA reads TGTGCCAGCCCCGGACAGGTTAGCACAGATACGCAGTATTTT.

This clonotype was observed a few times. For the CDR3, the DNA is TGTGCCAGCAGTTGGCAGGGAGGGGCAGATACGCAGTATTTT. Protein: CASSWQGGADTQYF. This chain uses TRBV27 with TRBJ2-3, with 7 positions matching TRBD2. The CDR3 is 14 amino acids. Germline V CDR1 and CDR2: MNHEY, SMNVEV (reference sequence). Trimming took 4 bases from V and 4 from J; bases not matched to a gene: 5.

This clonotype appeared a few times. The CDR3 nucleotides are TGTGCCAGCAGCGCGGGGAGAGCAGACACCATATATTTT. Translation: CASSAGRADTIYF. This rearrangement joins TRBV7-6 to TRBJ1-3; no clear D. From germline, CDR1 is SGHVS and CDR2 FNYEAQ. V lost 5 bases to trimming and J lost 8 bases, with 13 bases between them. The CDR3 totals 13 residues.

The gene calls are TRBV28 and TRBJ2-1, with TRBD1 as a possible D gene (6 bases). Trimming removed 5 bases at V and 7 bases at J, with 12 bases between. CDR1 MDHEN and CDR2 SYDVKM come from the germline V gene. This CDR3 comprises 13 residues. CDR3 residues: CASSTGTGNEQFF. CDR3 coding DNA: TGTGCCAGCAGTACCGGAACAGGGAATGAGCAGTTCTTC.

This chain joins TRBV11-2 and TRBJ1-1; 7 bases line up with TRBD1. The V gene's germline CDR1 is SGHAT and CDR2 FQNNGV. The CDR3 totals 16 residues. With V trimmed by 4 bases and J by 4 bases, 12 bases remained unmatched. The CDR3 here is CASSSSTGAPRTEAFF. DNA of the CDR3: TGTGCCAGCAGCTCCAGCACAGGGGCTCCTCGCACTGAAGCTTTCTTT.

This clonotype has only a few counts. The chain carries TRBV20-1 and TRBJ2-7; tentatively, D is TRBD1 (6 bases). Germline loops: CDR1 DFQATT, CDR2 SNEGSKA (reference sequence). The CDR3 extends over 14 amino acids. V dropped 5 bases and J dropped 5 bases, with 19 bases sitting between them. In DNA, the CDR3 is TGCAGTGCTGGTACAGGGAAGTCAGCAGACGAGCAGTACTTC. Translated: CSAGTGKSADEQYF.

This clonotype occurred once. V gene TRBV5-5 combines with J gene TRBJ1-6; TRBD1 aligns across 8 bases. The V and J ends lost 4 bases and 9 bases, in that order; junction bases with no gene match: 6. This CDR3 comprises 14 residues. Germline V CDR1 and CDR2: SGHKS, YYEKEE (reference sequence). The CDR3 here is CASSIRGPGSPLHF. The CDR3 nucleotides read TGTGCCAGCAGCATCAGGGGGCCTGGTTCACCCCTCCACTTT.

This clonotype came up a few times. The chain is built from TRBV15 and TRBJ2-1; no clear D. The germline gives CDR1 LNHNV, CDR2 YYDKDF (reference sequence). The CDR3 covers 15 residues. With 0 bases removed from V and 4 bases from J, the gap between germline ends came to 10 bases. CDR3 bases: TGTGCCACCAGCAGAGATAAGTACGGTTACAATGAGCAGTTCTTC. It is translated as CATSRDKYGYNEQFF.

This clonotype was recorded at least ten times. The CDR3 sequence is CASSQDLGHDPEDYGYTF. As DNA, the CDR3 is TGTGCCAGCAGCCAAGATCTTGGACATGACCCGGAGGACTATGGCTACACCTTC. The rearrangement uses TRBV3-1 and TRBJ1-2; tentative D call: TRBD1 (5 bases). The CDR3 contains 18 residues. V lost 0 bases and J lost 3, with 20 bases in between. Germline V gene sequence: CDR1 LGHDT, CDR2 YNNKEL (reference sequence).

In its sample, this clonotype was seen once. CDR3 nucleotides: TGTGCCAGCAGTGTCCCGAACTATGGCTACACCTTC. This translates into CASSVPNYGYTF. This chain joins TRBV2 and TRBJ1-2; the D is unclear. Between the trimmed V and J ends, which lost 4 bases and 2 bases, there was a span of 5 bases. Germline CDR1 and CDR2: SNHLY and FYNNEI. The CDR3 runs to 12 residues.

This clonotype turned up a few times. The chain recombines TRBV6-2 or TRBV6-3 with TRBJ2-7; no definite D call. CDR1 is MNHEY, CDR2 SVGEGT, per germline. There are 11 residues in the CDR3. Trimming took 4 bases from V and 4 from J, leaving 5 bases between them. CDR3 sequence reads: CASSSQYEQYF. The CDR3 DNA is TGTGCCAGCAGTTCTCAGTACGAGCAGTACTTC.

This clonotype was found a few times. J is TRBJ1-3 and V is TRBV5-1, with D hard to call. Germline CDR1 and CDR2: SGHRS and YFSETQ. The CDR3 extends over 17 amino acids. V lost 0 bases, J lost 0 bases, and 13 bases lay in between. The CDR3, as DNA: TGCGCCAGCAGCTTGGCTTGGGGTCCCAACTCTGGAAACACCATATATTTT. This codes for CASSLAWGPNSGNTIYF. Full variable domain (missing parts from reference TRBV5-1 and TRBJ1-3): KAGVTQTPRYLIKTRGQQVTLSCSPISGHRSVSWYQQTPGQGLQFLFEYFSETQRNKGNFPGRFSGRQFSNSRSEMNVSTLELGDSALYLCASSLAWGPNSGNTIYFGEGSWLTVV.